The 30 T cell receptor beta chains presented below share a single source sample, sequenced in a study of cytomegalovirus exposure and HLA in healthy donors. 13 Jbeta primers and 60 Vbeta primers were used for the PCR. The method was immunoSEQ multiplex PCR; TCRdb's version includes in-frame clones alone and lacks a portion of them. The sample holds more than 95,000 clones, roughly 77% seen once. Sequenced: PBMCs. Every receptor here comes from a young woman in good health and CMV-seropositive.

J is TRBJ2-7 and V is TRBV28, with 7 bases fitting TRBD2. Germline V CDR1 and CDR2: MDHEN, SYDVKM. Trimming cost V 2 bases and J 4 bases; bases outside gene matches: 5. The CDR3 runs to 14 residues. CDR3 amino acids: CASSLAGEAYEQYF. The CDR3 DNA sequence: TGTGCCAGCAGTTTAGCGGGAGAGGCTTACGAGCAGTACTTC.

V usage is TRBV7-6 and J usage is TRBJ1-6; 7 nucleotides agree with TRBD1. CDR3 length: 15 residues. V was clipped by 0 bases and J by 12 bases; unmatched bases: 8. CDR1 and CDR2 from the germline V gene are SGHVS and FNYEAQ. CDR3 bases: TGTGCCAGCAGCTTAGCCCTGGGACAGTATGAACCCCTCCACTTT. This translates into CASSLALGQYEPLHF.

The rearrangement joins TRBV19 to TRBJ2-5; 12 bases map to TRBD2. J gave up 4 bases and V 3 bases, and 3 bases lay outside the gene matches. CDR1 and CDR2 (germline): LNHDA, SQIVND (reference sequence). The CDR3 consists of 15 residues. The chain's CDR3 is CASSISSGGGETQYF. The CDR3 DNA reads TGTGCCAGTAGTATCTCTAGCGGGGGGGGAGAGACCCAGTACTTC.

This clone came up a few times. V and J are TRBV21-1 and TRBJ1-5. TRBV21-1 corresponds to a pseudogene. This CDR3 has 17 amino acids. The CDR3 bases are TGTGCCAGCAGCAAAGCGGGGAGGGGAAATAGCAATCAGCCCCAGCATTTT. Its protein is CASSKAGRGNSNQPQHF.

The V gene is TRBV6-1, the J gene TRBJ1-2; weak D call: TRBD1 (6 bases). The CDR3 loop spans 14 amino acids. CDR1 is MNHNS and CDR2 is SASEGT in the germline V gene. Trimming shortened V by 6 bases and J by 6 bases, and 17 bases separated the two germline ends. For the CDR3, the DNA is TGTGCCAGCAGGTTAGGGCAGGGGCAGGATGGCTACACCTTC. Encoded protein: CASRLGQGQDGYTF.

This clone is a singleton in its sample. The chain has TRBV27 and TRBJ2-7, with TRBD2 matching over 11 bases. There are 15 residues in the CDR3. V was clipped by 5 bases and J by 7 bases; unmatched bases: 10. CDR1 MNHEY and CDR2 SMNVEV come from the germline V gene (reference sequence). For the CDR3, the DNA is TGTGCCAGCAGTACTCAACTAGCGGGAGCTGGAGAGCAGTACTTC. The encoded protein is CASSTQLAGAGEQYF.

This chain uses TRBV5-8 with TRBJ1-2; 9 positions agree with TRBD1. Germline V lookup: CDR1 SGHTS, CDR2 YDEGEE. CDR3 length equals 14 residues. The J segment lost 10 bases and the V segment lost 4 bases, leaving 11 bases of the junction unmatched. The CDR3 nucleotides are TGTGCCAGCAGCCATGGGGACAGGGTAAATGACTACACCTTC. Translation gives CASSHGDRVNDYTF. Combining the CDR3 with reference TRBV5-8 and TRBJ1-2 gives the whole variable domain EAGVTQSPTHLIKTRGQQATLRCSPISGHTSVYWYQQALGLGLQFLLWYDEGEERNRGNFPPRFSGRQFPNYSSELNVNALELEDSALYLCASSHGDRVNDYTFGSGTRLTVV.

V and J are TRBV7-9 and TRBJ2-1, with 8 bases lining up with TRBD1. CDR3 size: 12 residues. CDR1 is SEHNR, CDR2 FQNEAQ, per germline (reference sequence). Trimming took 9 bases from V and 5 from J; bases not matched to a gene: 3. CDR3 bases: TGTGCCAGGGACAGGGTCAACAATGAGCAGTTCTTC. The encoded protein is CARDRVNNEQFF.

This sequence joins TRBV4-1 and TRBJ1-4; D may be TRBD1 (6 bases). V lost 0 bases to trimming and J lost 5 bases, with 10 bases between them. Germline V gives CDR1 MGHRA, CDR2 YSYEKL. This CDR3 is built from 15 residues. In nucleotides, the CDR3 is TGCGCCAGCAGCCAAGATGACAGGTGGAATGAAAAACTGTTTTTT. It codes for CASSQDDRWNEKLFF.

V and J are TRBV2 and TRBJ1-4, with 8 bases aligning to TRBD1. Per germline, CDR1 SNHLY and CDR2 FYNNEI. Losses at the gene ends were 4 bases for V and 7 bases for J; bases not matched to a gene: 2. The CDR3 loop spans 13 amino acids. The CDR3 is CASSGQGSEKLFF. In nucleotides, the CDR3 is TGTGCCAGCAGTGGACAGGGGAGTGAAAAACTGTTTTTT. Looking up the rest from reference TRBV2 and TRBJ1-4 gives the full variable domain: EPEVTQTPSHQVTQMGQEVILRCVPISNHLYFYWYRQILGQKVEFLVSFYNNEISEKSEIFDDQFSVERPDGSNFTLKIRSTKLEDSAMYFCASSGQGSEKLFFGSGTQLSVL.

The rearrangement links TRBV6-6 to TRBJ1-4; 9 nucleotides agree with TRBD1. Germline V CDR1 and CDR2: MNHNY, SVGAGI (reference sequence). The CDR3 extends over 15 amino acids. With V trimmed by 6 bases and J by 4 bases, 6 bases remained unmatched. CDR3 loop: CASRTRTGVNEKLFF. CDR3 bases: TGTGCCAGCAGGACCCGGACAGGGGTTAATGAAAAACTGTTTTTT.

The chain carries TRBV5-4 and TRBJ1-2, with D perhaps TRBD1 (6 bases). Trimming shortened V by 3 bases and J by 4 bases, and 7 bases separated the two germline ends. Germline-derived CDR1 and CDR2 are SGHNT and YYREEE (reference sequence). This CDR3 is built from 12 residues. CDR3 nucleotides: TGTGCCAGCAGCTCGGACAGCTATGGCTACACCTTC. Its translation: CASSSDSYGYTF. Together with reference TRBV5-4 and TRBJ1-2, the CDR3 gives the full variable domain: ETGVTQSPTHLIKTRGQQVTLRCSSQSGHNTVSWYQQALGQGPQFIFQYYREEENGRGNFPPRFSGLQFPNYSSELNVNALELDDSALYLCASSSDSYGYTFGSGTRLTVV.

V usage is TRBV5-1 and J usage is TRBJ2-5, with D unresolved. V lost 1 base and J lost 3, with 4 bases in between. In germline, CDR1 is SGHRS, CDR2 YFSETQ. This CDR3 is built from 12 residues. CDR3 sequence (DNA): TGCGCCAGCAGCTTGAGAGAAGAGACCCAGTACTTC. Translated, it gives CASSLREETQYF.

The V and J genes are TRBV7-3 and TRBJ2-1; 13 bases align to TRBD2. The trim removed 5 bases at V and 9 bases at J, leaving 7 bases unmatched. The CDR3 is 15 amino acids. Germline CDR1 reads SGHTA; CDR2 reads FQGTGA. This CDR3 reads CASSLGLAGVFEQFF. The DNA for the CDR3 is TGTGCCAGCAGCCTAGGACTAGCGGGAGTTTTTGAGCAGTTCTTC.

This chain joins TRBV29-1 and TRBJ1-1, with 8 bases matching TRBD1. J was trimmed by 8 bases and V by 5 bases; bases with no gene match: 10. Germline V gives CDR1 SQVTM, CDR2 ANQGSEA. This CDR3 is 13 amino acids long. CDR3 sequence: CSVQRQGAEEAFF. CDR3 nucleotides: TGCAGCGTTCAACGTCAGGGGGCGGAGGAAGCTTTCTTT.

The CDR3 nucleotides read TGCAGCGTGTGGGGGGGAGTAACAGATACGCAGTATTTT. It encodes CSVWGGVTDTQYF. V is TRBV29-1 and J is TRBJ2-3; 7 bases align to TRBD2. V shed 6 bases, J shed 3 bases, and the junction held 6 bases outside the gene matches. Per the germline V gene, CDR1 is SQVTM and CDR2 is ANQGSEA. The CDR3 has 13 amino acids.

This clone was seen just once. The CDR3 nucleotides read TGTGCCAGCAGCCTGTACGAGCAGTACTTC. Amino acid sequence: CASSLYEQYF. V is TRBV6-6 and J is TRBJ2-7; D gene ambiguous. With 6 bases removed from V and 4 bases from J, the gap between germline ends came to 4 bases. The CDR3 is 10 residues long. Germline V lookup: CDR1 MNHNY, CDR2 SVGAGI (reference sequence).

V and J are TRBV9 and TRBJ1-1; perhaps TRBD1 as D (5 bases). Deletions cut 4 bases from V and 5 bases from J, with 9 bases between. CDR3 length equals 12 residues. CDR1 and CDR2 (germline): SGDLS, YYNGEE. This CDR3 is CASSYGGTEAFF. For the CDR3, the DNA is TGTGCCAGCAGCTACGGGGGTACTGAAGCTTTCTTT.

CDR3 in DNA: TGTGCCAGCAGCCCCCCCACGACAGGGTATGGCTACACCTTC. Translated: CASSPPTTGYGYTF. This chain links TRBV7-9 with TRBJ1-2; 7 nucleotides align to TRBD1. The CDR3 spans 14 residues. CDR1 and CDR2 (germline): SEHNR, FQNEAQ (reference sequence). V trimming: 5 bases; J trimming: 5 bases; junction bases outside the gene matches: 8.

The chain employs TRBV25-1 and TRBJ1-1, with 7 positions matching TRBD1. The CDR3 consists of 18 residues. The V gene end was trimmed by 0 bases and the J gene end by 4 bases; junction bases not matched to a gene: 14. Germline lookup yields CDR1 MGHDK and CDR2 SYGVNS. CDR3 nucleotide sequence: TGTGCCAGCAGTGAATATTTCCAAGGGGGCAGGGTAAGCACTGAAGCTTTCTTT. The encoded protein is CASSEYFQGGRVSTEAFF. The whole variable domain, filled in from reference TRBV25-1 and TRBJ1-1, reads EADIYQTPRYLVIGTGKKITLECSQTMGHDKMYWYQQDPGMELHLIHYSYGVNSTEKGDLSSESTVSRIRTEHFPLTLESARPSHTSQYLCASSEYFQGGRVSTEAFFGQGTRLTVV.

The rearrangement uses TRBV5-1 and TRBJ2-1, with a tentative D call TRBD1 (7 bases). The germline V gene encodes CDR1 SGHRS and CDR2 YFSETQ. Trimming shortened V by 4 bases and J by 6 bases, and 17 bases separated the two germline ends. This CDR3 spans 15 amino acids. The CDR3 protein is CASSGAGGGPNEQFF. CDR3 nucleotide sequence: TGCGCCAGCAGCGGAGCAGGGGGAGGCCCCAATGAGCAGTTCTTC.

The chain combines TRBV28 with TRBJ1-5; D perhaps matches TRBD1 (6 bases). V dropped 2 bases and J dropped 2 bases, with 22 bases sitting between them. Germline V lookup: CDR1 MDHEN, CDR2 SYDVKM. The length of the CDR3 is 19 residues. The CDR3 sequence: CASSLLRPAYRVGNQPQHF. In nucleotides, the CDR3 is TGTGCCAGCAGTTTACTTCGGCCAGCCTACAGGGTCGGCAATCAGCCCCAGCATTTT.

The rearrangement uses TRBV10-3 and TRBJ2-1, with 7 bases matching TRBD1. Trimming at V came to 10 bases and at J to 4 bases, leaving 4 bases not matched to a gene. The germline gives CDR1 ENHRY, CDR2 SYGVKD. This CDR3 is 12 amino acids long. The CDR3 here is CANPQGYNEQFF. CDR3 sequence (DNA): TGTGCCAACCCACAGGGGTACAATGAGCAGTTCTTC.

The gene calls are TRBV4-1 and TRBJ2-7; no clear D. The V gene's germline CDR1 is MGHRA and CDR2 YSYEKL. This CDR3 has 12 amino acids. V lost 11 bases and J 0 bases, leaving 11 bases between the germline ends. In DNA form, the CDR3 reads TGCGCCCTCTCCAGGTCCTCCTACGAGCAGTACTTC. Its translation: CALSRSSYEQYF.

This clone appeared a few times. The V and J genes are TRBV29-1 and TRBJ2-2, with D possibly matching TRBD1 (5 bases). This CDR3 region has 13 residues. V gave up 4 bases and J gave up 4 bases, with 10 bases separating them. CDR1 and CDR2 from the germline V gene are SQVTM and ANQGSEA. The CDR3 sequence is CSVGQGVTGELFF. CDR3 sequence (DNA): TGCAGCGTTGGCCAGGGCGTCACCGGGGAGCTGTTTTTT.

The sample holds a few counts of this clone. CDR3 DNA sequence: TGTGCCAGCAGCCCGACAGGGGCTGGAAACACCATATATTTT. Translated: CASSPTGAGNTIYF. This chain uses TRBV14 with TRBJ1-3, with 8 nucleotides matching TRBD1. CDR3 length: 14 amino acids. CDR1 and CDR2 from the germline V gene are SGHDN and FVKESK. The V segment lost 4 bases and the J segment 2 bases; nucleotides outside the gene matches: 1.

The V gene is TRBV10-3, the J gene TRBJ2-1; 7 nucleotides match TRBD1. With 6 bases clipped from V and 10 bases from J, the junction kept 12 bases outside the gene matches. In germline, CDR1 is ENHRY, CDR2 SYGVKD. The CDR3 spans 14 residues. DNA of the CDR3: TGTGCCATCAGCGAAGTGAGGGGGCCTGGGGAGCAGTTCTTC. Protein: CAISEVRGPGEQFF.

The CDR3: CASSHGLAGPDEQYF. The CDR3, as DNA: TGTGCCAGCAGCCACGGACTAGCGGGACCCGACGAGCAGTACTTC. The V call is TRBV7-9, the J call TRBJ2-7; 12 bases align to TRBD2. Germline V CDR1 and CDR2: SEHNR, FQNEAQ (reference sequence). Losses at the gene ends were 5 bases for V and 5 bases for J; bases not matched to a gene: 7. The CDR3 is 15 amino acids.

The chain links TRBV18 to TRBJ2-1, with 8 positions matching TRBD2. Germline CDR1 reads KGHSH; CDR2 reads LQKENI. The CDR3 runs to 14 residues. Unmatched junction bases numbered 5, after V lost 3 bases and J lost 7 bases. The CDR3 loop reads CASSPRAGANEQFF. In DNA form, the CDR3 reads TGTGCCAGCTCACCGAGAGCGGGGGCTAATGAGCAGTTCTTC.

V and J are TRBV9 and TRBJ2-7; D call uncertain. Per the germline V gene, CDR1 is SGDLS and CDR2 is YYNGEE. V lost 3 bases and J lost 0, with 13 bases in between. There are 15 residues in the CDR3. CDR3 sequence reads: CASSAGRQSSYEQYF. Here the CDR3 DNA reads TGTGCCAGCAGCGCTGGGCGCCAGAGCTCCTACGAGCAGTACTTC.